This T cell receptor (beta chain) was retrieved from a study of early T cells in non-severe SARS-CoV-2 infection. Study context: With bulk RNA from unsorted whole blood as input, sequencing yielded unpaired chains.

Unique molecular identifiers were attached to individual cDNA molecules. From the 5' RACE reads, TCRdb called clonotypes with MiXCR, one entry per CDR3 protein. Of tens of thousands of distinct CDR3 sequences in the sample, almost 5.5% were seen once. This clonotype was observed at least ten times. The germline V gene has CDR1 MDHEN and CDR2 SYDVKM. The CDR3 is made up of 14 amino acids. The V end lost 5 bases, the J end lost 7 bases, and 15 bases lay between the germline ends. The sample here was whole blood, taken at baseline. The J gene is TRBJ2-1, the V gene TRBV28; maybe TRBD2 (6 bases). This TCR came from an adult who was a healthcare worker with PCR-confirmed SARS-CoV-2 infection or an uninfected control (not recorded which). The chain's CDR3 is CASSSGYTRNEQFF. In nucleotides, the CDR3 is TGTGCCAGCAGTAGCGGGTACACTCGAAATGAGCAGTTCTTC.